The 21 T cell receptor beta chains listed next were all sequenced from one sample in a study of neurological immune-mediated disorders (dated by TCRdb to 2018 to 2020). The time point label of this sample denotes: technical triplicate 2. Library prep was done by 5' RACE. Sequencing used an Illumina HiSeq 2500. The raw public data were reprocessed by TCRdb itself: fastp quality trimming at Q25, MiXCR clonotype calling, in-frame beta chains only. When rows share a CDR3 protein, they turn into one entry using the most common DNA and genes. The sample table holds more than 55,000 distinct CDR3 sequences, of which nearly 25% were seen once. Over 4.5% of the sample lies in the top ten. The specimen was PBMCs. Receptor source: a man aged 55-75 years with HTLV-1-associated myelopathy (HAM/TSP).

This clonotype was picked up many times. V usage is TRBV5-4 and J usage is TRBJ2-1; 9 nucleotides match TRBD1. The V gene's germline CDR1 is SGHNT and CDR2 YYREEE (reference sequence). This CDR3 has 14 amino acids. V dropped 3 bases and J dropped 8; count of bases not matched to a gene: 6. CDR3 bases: TGTGCCAGCAGCTCCCAGGGACAGGGTGATGAGCAGTTCTTC. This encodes CASSSQGQGDEQFF.

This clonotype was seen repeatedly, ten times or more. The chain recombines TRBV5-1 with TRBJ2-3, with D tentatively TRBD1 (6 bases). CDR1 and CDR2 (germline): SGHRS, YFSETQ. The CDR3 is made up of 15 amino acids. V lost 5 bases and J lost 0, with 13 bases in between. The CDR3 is CASSGTSYSTDTQYF. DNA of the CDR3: TGCGCCAGCAGTGGGACATCCTATAGCACAGATACGCAGTATTTT.

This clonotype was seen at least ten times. CDR3: CASSLAQGVDTGELFF. As DNA, the CDR3 is TGTGCCAGCAGCTTGGCACAGGGGGTCGACACCGGGGAGCTGTTTTTT. V is TRBV5-5 and J is TRBJ2-2, with 8 nucleotides matching TRBD1. Per the germline V gene, CDR1 is SGHKS and CDR2 is YYEKEE (reference sequence). V lost 0 bases and J lost 3; bases outside the gene matches: 4. CDR3 length: 16 residues.

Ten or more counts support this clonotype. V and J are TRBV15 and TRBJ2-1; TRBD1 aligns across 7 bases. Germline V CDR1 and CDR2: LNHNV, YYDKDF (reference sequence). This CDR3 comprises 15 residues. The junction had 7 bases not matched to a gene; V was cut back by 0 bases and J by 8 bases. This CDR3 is CATSRDPRTGDEQFF. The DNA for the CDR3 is TGTGCCACCAGCAGAGATCCAAGGACAGGTGATGAGCAGTTCTTC.

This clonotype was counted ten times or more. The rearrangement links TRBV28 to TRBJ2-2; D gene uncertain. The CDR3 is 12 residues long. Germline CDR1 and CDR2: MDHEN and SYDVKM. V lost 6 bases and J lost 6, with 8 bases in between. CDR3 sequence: CASRPDSGELFF. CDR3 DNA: TGTGCCAGCAGGCCAGATTCCGGGGAGCTGTTTTTT. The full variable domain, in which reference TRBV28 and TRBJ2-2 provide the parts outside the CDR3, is DVKVTQSSRYLVKRTGEKVFLECVQDMDHENMFWYRQDPGLGLRLIYFSYDVKMKEKGDIPEGYSVSREKKERFSLILESASTNQTSMYLCASRPDSGELFFGEGSRLTVL.

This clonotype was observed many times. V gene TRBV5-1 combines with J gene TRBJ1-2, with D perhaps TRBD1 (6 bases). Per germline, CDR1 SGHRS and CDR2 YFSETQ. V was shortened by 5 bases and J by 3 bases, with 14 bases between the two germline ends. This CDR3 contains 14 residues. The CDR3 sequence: CASRAAGADYGYTF. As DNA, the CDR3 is TGCGCCAGCAGGGCGGCAGGGGCGGACTATGGCTACACCTTC.

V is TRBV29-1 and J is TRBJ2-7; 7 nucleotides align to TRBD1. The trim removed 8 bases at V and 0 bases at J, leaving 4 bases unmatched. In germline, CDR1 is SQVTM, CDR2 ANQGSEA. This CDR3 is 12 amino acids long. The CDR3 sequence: CSFRDSSYEQYF. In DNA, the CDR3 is TGCAGCTTTCGGGACAGCTCCTACGAGCAGTACTTC.

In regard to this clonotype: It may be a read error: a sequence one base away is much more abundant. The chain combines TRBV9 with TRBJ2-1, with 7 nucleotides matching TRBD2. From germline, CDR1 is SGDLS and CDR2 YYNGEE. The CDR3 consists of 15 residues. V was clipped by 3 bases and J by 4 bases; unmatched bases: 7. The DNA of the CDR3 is TGTGCCAGCAGCGCCGGGACTATGGAATACAATGAGCAGTTCTTC. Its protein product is CASSAGTMEYNEQFF.

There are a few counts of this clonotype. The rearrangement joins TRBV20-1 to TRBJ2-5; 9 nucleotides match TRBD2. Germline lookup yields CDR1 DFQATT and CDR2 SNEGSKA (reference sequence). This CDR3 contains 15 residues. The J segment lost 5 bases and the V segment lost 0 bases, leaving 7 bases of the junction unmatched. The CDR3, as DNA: TGCAGTGCTAGAGATGGGGCGGGAGGGGGCGAGACCCAGTACTTC. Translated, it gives CSARDGAGGGETQYF.

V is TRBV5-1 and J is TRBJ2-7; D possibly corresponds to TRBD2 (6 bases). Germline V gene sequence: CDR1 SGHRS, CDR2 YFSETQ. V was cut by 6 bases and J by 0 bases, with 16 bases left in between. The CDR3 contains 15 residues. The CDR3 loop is CASTPGLWSSYEQYF. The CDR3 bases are TGCGCCAGCACACCGGGACTTTGGAGCTCCTACGAGCAGTACTTC.

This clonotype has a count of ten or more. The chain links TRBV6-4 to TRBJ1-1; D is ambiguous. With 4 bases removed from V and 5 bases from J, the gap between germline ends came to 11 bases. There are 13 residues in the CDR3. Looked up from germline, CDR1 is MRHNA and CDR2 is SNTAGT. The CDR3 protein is CASSAEGWTEAFF. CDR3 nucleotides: TGTGCCAGCAGTGCAGAGGGTTGGACTGAAGCTTTCTTT.

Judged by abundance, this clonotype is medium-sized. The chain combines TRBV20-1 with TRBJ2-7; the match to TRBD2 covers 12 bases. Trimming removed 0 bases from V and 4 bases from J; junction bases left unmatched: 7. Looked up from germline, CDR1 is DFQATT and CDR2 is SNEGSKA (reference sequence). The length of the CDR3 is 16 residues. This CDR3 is CSARDWTSGIPYEQYF. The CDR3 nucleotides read TGCAGTGCTAGAGATTGGACTAGCGGGATTCCATACGAGCAGTACTTC.

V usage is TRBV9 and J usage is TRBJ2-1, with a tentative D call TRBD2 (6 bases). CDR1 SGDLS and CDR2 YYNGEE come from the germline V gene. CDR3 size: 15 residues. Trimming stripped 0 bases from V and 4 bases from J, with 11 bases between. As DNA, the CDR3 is TGTGCCAGCAGCGTAGAAGCTAGCGCATACAATGAGCAGTTCTTC. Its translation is CASSVEASAYNEQFF.

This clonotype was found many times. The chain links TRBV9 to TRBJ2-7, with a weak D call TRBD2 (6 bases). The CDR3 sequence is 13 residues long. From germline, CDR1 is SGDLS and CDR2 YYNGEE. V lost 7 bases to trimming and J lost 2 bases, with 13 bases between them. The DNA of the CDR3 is TGTGCCAGCTATAGCGGTAATACCTACGAGCAGTACTTC. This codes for CASYSGNTYEQYF.

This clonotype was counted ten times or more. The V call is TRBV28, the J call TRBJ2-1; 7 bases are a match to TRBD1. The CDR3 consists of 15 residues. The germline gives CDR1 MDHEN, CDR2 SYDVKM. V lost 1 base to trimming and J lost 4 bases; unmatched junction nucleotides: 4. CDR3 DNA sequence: TGTGCCAGCAGTTTATTACAGGGGTTATACAATGAGCAGTTCTTC. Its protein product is CASSLLQGLYNEQFF.

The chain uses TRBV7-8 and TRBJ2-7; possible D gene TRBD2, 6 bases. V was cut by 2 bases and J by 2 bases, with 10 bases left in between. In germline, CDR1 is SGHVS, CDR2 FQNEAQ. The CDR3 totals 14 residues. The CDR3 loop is CASSLSGGAYEQYF. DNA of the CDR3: TGTGCCAGCAGCTTATCCGGGGGTGCCTACGAGCAGTACTTC.

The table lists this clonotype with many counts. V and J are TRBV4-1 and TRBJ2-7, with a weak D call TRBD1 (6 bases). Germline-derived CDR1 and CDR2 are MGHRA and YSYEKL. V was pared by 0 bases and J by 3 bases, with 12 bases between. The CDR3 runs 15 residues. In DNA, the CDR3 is TGCGCCAGCAGCCAAGATCCCGGGACACTCTACGAGCAGTACTTC. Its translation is CASSQDPGTLYEQYF.

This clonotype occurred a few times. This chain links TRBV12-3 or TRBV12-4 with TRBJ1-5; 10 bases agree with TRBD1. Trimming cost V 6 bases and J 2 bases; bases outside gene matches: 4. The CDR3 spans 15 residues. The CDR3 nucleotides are TGTGCCAGCAGCCGAGGGACAGGGGGCAATCAGCCCCAGCATTTT. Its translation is CASSRGTGGNQPQHF.

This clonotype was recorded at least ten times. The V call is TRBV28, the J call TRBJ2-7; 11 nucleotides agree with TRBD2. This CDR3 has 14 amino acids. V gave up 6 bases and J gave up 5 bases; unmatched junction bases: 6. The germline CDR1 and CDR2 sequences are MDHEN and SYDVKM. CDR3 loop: CASSLSGRDDEQYF. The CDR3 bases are TGTGCCAGCAGCCTTAGCGGGAGGGACGACGAGCAGTACTTC.

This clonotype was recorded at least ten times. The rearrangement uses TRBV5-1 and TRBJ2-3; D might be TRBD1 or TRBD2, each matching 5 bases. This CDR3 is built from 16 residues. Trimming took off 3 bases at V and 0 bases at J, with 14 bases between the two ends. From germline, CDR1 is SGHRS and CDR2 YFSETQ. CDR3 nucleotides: TGCGCCAGCAGCTCCGGGGCCCAGCCTAGCACAGATACGCAGTATTTT. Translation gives CASSSGAQPSTDTQYF.

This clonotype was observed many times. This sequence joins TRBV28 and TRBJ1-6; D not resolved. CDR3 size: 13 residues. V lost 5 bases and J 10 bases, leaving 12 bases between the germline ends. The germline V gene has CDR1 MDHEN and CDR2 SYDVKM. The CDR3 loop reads CASSPHNDSPLHF. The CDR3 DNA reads TGTGCCAGCAGTCCCCATAACGACTCACCCCTCCACTTT.